A selection of T cell receptor beta chains follows, all from one sample in a study of T cells in Graves' hyperthyroidism and ophthalmopathy. TCRdb independently ran MiXCR on the multiplex PCR reads; one entry per CDR3 protein. In the table there are about 570,000 distinct CDR3 sequences, 46% of which are singletons. Input material: peripheral blood or thyroid tissue (not recorded which). These receptors all stem from an adult woman with Graves' disease, either hyperthyroidism or ophthalmopathy (not recorded which). Both conserved end residues are part of each CDR3. Each record gives: J gene, D gene, clone size, V gene, CDR3 protein, CDR3 DNA. The D gene is left open where the match is weak. Expanded clones get a size class; other rows say once, few or many, or leave the size out.

J gene: TRBJ1-5
D gene: -
clone size: -
V gene: TRBV2
CDR3 protein: CASVGTRITNQPQHF
CDR3 DNA: TGTGCCAGCGTCGGGACACGGATCACAAATCAGCCCCAGCATTTT

J gene: TRBJ2-7
D gene: TRBD1
clone size: -
V gene: TRBV7-9
CDR3 protein: CASSRLNPQGAHEQYF
CDR3 DNA: TGTGCCAGCAGCCGACTCAACCCACAGGGGGCCCACGAGCAGTACTTC

J gene: TRBJ2-3
D gene: -
clone size: many
V gene: TRBV6-1
CDR3 protein: CASSARLVQTDTQYF
CDR3 DNA: TGTGCCAGCAGTGCCAGACTAGTCCAAACAGATACGCAGTATTTT

J gene: TRBJ1-2
D gene: -
clone size: -
V gene: TRBV10-3
CDR3 protein: CAISGSRVLGYTF
CDR3 DNA: TGTGCCATCAGTGGCTCCCGGGTTTTGGGCTACACCTTC

J gene: TRBJ1-3
D gene: -
clone size: many
V gene: TRBV11-3
CDR3 protein: CASSRDFGDTIYF
CDR3 DNA: TGTGCCAGCAGCCGGGATTTCGGAGACACCATATATTTT

J gene: TRBJ1-2
D gene: -
clone size: -
V gene: TRBV9
CDR3 protein: CASSSREVRGGGYTF
CDR3 DNA: TGTGCCAGCAGCTCCCGCGAAGTACGGGGCGGTGGCTACACCTTC

J gene: TRBJ2-5
D gene: -
clone size: few
V gene: TRBV5-1
CDR3 protein: CASSPREQEAQYF
CDR3 DNA: TGCGCCAGCAGCCCACGGGAGCAAGAGGCCCAGTACTTC

J gene: TRBJ1-4
D gene: -
clone size: many
V gene: TRBV12-3/TRBV12-4
CDR3 protein: CASSLGDIGEKLFF
CDR3 DNA: TGTGCCAGCAGTTTGGGGGATATAGGCGAAAAACTGTTTTTT

J gene: TRBJ1-2
D gene: -
clone size: many
V gene: TRBV29-1
CDR3 protein: CSVEDHAGRANYGYTF
CDR3 DNA: TGCAGCGTTGAAGATCACGCAGGCCGAGCTAACTATGGCTACACCTTC

J gene: TRBJ1-2
D gene: -
clone size: -
V gene: TRBV15
CDR3 protein: CATSREGAYYGYTF
CDR3 DNA: TGTGCCACCAGCAGGGAAGGGGCGTACTATGGCTACACCTTC

J gene: TRBJ2-3
D gene: TRBD2
clone size: few
V gene: TRBV2
CDR3 protein: CASSALGGRVADTQYF
CDR3 DNA: TGTGCCAGCAGTGCCCTTGGCGGGAGGGTTGCAGATACGCAGTATTTT

J gene: TRBJ2-3
D gene: -
clone size: few
V gene: TRBV6-6
CDR3 protein: CASSESPTDTQYF
CDR3 DNA: TGTGCCAGCAGCGAGAGTCCCACAGATACGCAGTATTTT

J gene: TRBJ2-5
D gene: -
clone size: many
V gene: TRBV7-2
CDR3 protein: CASSARRGRWRETQYF
CDR3 DNA: TGTGCCAGCAGCGCTAGGCGGGGGCGTTGGAGGGAGACCCAGTACTTC

J gene: TRBJ1-1
D gene: TRBD1
clone size: many
V gene: TRBV5-1
CDR3 protein: CASSKSPGFRTGEVEAFF
CDR3 DNA: TGCGCCAGCAGCAAAAGCCCCGGATTCCGGACAGGGGAAGTTGAAGCTTTCTTT

J gene: TRBJ1-1
D gene: -
clone size: -
V gene: TRBV5-1
CDR3 protein: CASSGSNTGALF
CDR3 DNA: TGCGCCAGCAGCGGCTCCAACACTGGAGCTCTCTTT

J gene: TRBJ1-4
D gene: -
clone size: -
V gene: TRBV10-3
CDR3 protein: CAISEEGTVVAEKLFF
CDR3 DNA: TGTGCCATCAGTGAGGAGGGGACTGTGGTAGCGGAAAAACTGTTTTTT

J gene: TRBJ2-6
D gene: -
clone size: -
V gene: TRBV7-2
CDR3 protein: CASSLQGANVLTF
CDR3 DNA: TGTGCCAGTAGTTTACAGGGGGCCAACGTCCTGACTTTC

J gene: TRBJ2-7
D gene: -
clone size: many
V gene: TRBV28
CDR3 protein: CASSLAARYEQYF
CDR3 DNA: TGTGCCAGCAGTTTAGCGGCCCGCTACGAGCAGTACTTC

J gene: TRBJ2-7
D gene: TRBD1
clone size: many
V gene: TRBV6-1
CDR3 protein: CASSPRTGTGTFYEQYF
CDR3 DNA: TGTGCCAGCAGTCCAAGAACCGGGACAGGGACCTTCTACGAGCAGTACTTC

J gene: TRBJ1-3
D gene: -
clone size: many
V gene: TRBV7-2
CDR3 protein: CASRVQGRSGNTIYF
CDR3 DNA: TGTGCCAGCAGAGTACAGGGCCGCTCTGGAAACACCATATATTTT

J gene: TRBJ1-5
D gene: -
clone size: few
V gene: TRBV11-2
CDR3 protein: CASSLQQGQPQHF
CDR3 DNA: TGTGCCAGCAGCTTGCAGCAGGGACAGCCCCAGCATTTT

J gene: TRBJ1-6
D gene: -
clone size: -
V gene: TRBV20-1
CDR3 protein: CSAKGGNSPLHF
CDR3 DNA: TGCAGTGCCAAAGGGGGTAATTCACCCCTCCACTTT

J gene: TRBJ2-5
D gene: -
clone size: many
V gene: TRBV10-3
CDR3 protein: CAISRQSQETQYF
CDR3 DNA: TGTGCCATCAGCCGACAGTCCCAAGAGACCCAGTACTTC

J gene: TRBJ1-1
D gene: -
clone size: -
V gene: TRBV10-2
CDR3 protein: CASMSAYPSGFMNTEAFF
CDR3 DNA: TGCGCCAGCATGAGTGCTTACCCTTCTGGGTTCATGAACACTGAAGCTTTCTTT

J gene: TRBJ1-5
D gene: -
clone size: many
V gene: TRBV6-1
CDR3 protein: CASSEEMGSNQPQHF
CDR3 DNA: TGTGCCAGCAGTGAAGAAATGGGAAGCAATCAGCCCCAGCATTTT

J gene: TRBJ2-7
D gene: -
clone size: -
V gene: TRBV20-1
CDR3 protein: CSAGSGAYEQYF
CDR3 DNA: TGCAGTGCTGGGTCAGGGGCCTACGAGCAGTACTTC

J gene: TRBJ2-2
D gene: -
clone size: -
V gene: TRBV20-1
CDR3 protein: CSASRAAGELFF
CDR3 DNA: TGCAGTGCTAGCAGGGCCGCCGGGGAGCTGTTTTTT

J gene: TRBJ1-4
D gene: -
clone size: many
V gene: TRBV24-1
CDR3 protein: CATSATGVDEKLFF
CDR3 DNA: TGTGCCACCAGTGCTACAGGAGTGGATGAAAAACTGTTTTTT

J gene: TRBJ1-3
D gene: -
clone size: -
V gene: TRBV7-2
CDR3 protein: CASSRQAYSGNTIYF
CDR3 DNA: TGTGCCAGCAGCCGACAGGCCTACTCTGGAAACACCATATATTTT

J gene: TRBJ1-5
D gene: -
clone size: -
V gene: TRBV12-3/TRBV12-4
CDR3 protein: CASTRDNQPQHF
CDR3 DNA: TGTGCCAGCACCCGAGACAATCAGCCCCAGCATTTT

J gene: TRBJ1-5
D gene: TRBD1
clone size: many
V gene: TRBV4-1
CDR3 protein: CASSQGTGGGQPQHF
CDR3 DNA: TGCGCCAGCAGCCAAGGGACAGGGGGCGGTCAGCCCCAGCATTTT

J gene: TRBJ1-1
D gene: -
clone size: -
V gene: TRBV5-1
CDR3 protein: CASSTVTEAFF
CDR3 DNA: TGCGCCAGCAGCACGGTCACTGAAGCTTTCTTT

J gene: TRBJ1-1
D gene: -
clone size: few
V gene: TRBV5-6
CDR3 protein: CASSLAGQVNTEAFF
CDR3 DNA: TGTGCCAGCAGCTTGGCCGGGCAAGTGAACACTGAAGCTTTCTTT

J gene: TRBJ2-3
D gene: TRBD2
clone size: -
V gene: TRBV7-3
CDR3 protein: CASSSPHLAGGPGDTQYF
CDR3 DNA: TGTGCCAGCAGCTCCCCCCATTTAGCGGGAGGGCCGGGGGATACGCAGTATTTT

J gene: TRBJ1-2
D gene: -
clone size: -
V gene: TRBV20-1
CDR3 protein: CSASDRLFYDYTF
CDR3 DNA: TGCAGTGCTAGTGACAGGCTTTTCTACGACTACACCTTC

J gene: TRBJ1-1
D gene: -
clone size: -
V gene: TRBV27
CDR3 protein: CASSLTGLRRETEAFF
CDR3 DNA: TGTGCCAGCAGCTTAACGGGACTCAGGAGGGAAACTGAAGCTTTCTTT

J gene: TRBJ1-5
D gene: TRBD1
clone size: -
V gene: TRBV19
CDR3 protein: CASSIQQGTRHF
CDR3 DNA: TGTGCCAGTAGTATACAACAGGGGACCCGGCATTTT

J gene: TRBJ2-7
D gene: TRBD2
clone size: -
V gene: TRBV5-1
CDR3 protein: CASSLAGGMSYEQYF
CDR3 DNA: TGCGCCAGCAGCCTAGCCGGGGGGATGAGTTACGAGCAGTACTTC

J gene: TRBJ2-2
D gene: TRBD2
clone size: many
V gene: TRBV4-2
CDR3 protein: CASSRRLAGMNTGELFF
CDR3 DNA: TGTGCCAGCAGCCGCCGACTAGCGGGAATGAACACCGGGGAGCTGTTTTTT

J gene: TRBJ2-5
D gene: -
clone size: -
V gene: TRBV10-3
CDR3 protein: CAISEEGKLVGKTQYF
CDR3 DNA: TGTGCCATCAGTGAGGAGGGGAAGTTAGTTGGGAAGACCCAGTACTTC

J gene: TRBJ1-4
D gene: TRBD1
clone size: -
V gene: TRBV10-3
CDR3 protein: CAISDRVGEKLFF
CDR3 DNA: TGTGCCATCAGCGACAGGGTGGGCGAAAAACTGTTTTTT

J gene: TRBJ2-7
D gene: -
clone size: -
V gene: TRBV29-1
CDR3 protein: CSAFDFYDQYF
CDR3 DNA: TGCAGCGCTTTCGACTTCTACGATCAGTACTTC

J gene: TRBJ1-2
D gene: -
clone size: many
V gene: TRBV20-1
CDR3 protein: CSARGGDTLTYGYTF
CDR3 DNA: TGCAGTGCTAGAGGGGGGGACACCCTAACCTATGGCTACACCTTC